This T cell receptor (beta chain) was profiled in a study of T cells in Graves' hyperthyroidism and ophthalmopathy. Using RNA transcripts as the source, TCR beta CDR3 regions were amplified. RT-PCR in the first round (using the HTBI primer set) targeted the TCR CDR3. TCRdb re-called the multiplex PCR reads with MiXCR, one entry per CDR3 protein. The sample includes roughly 380,000 distinct CDR3 sequences, approximately 14% of them seen just once. This CDR3 comprises 14 residues. Germline V gene data show CDR1 as DFQATT and CDR2 as SNEGSKA (reference sequence). Between the trimmed V and J ends, which lost 3 bases and 7 bases, there was a span of 16 bases. This clonotype was found many times.

The sequence was obtained from a woman under 30 with Graves' hyperthyroidism. This chain uses TRBV20-1 with TRBJ2-1; maybe TRBD2 (5 bases). Sequencing was performed on blood. The CDR3 here is CSARILGIENEQFF. The CDR3 region has the DNA TGCAGTGCTAGGATACTAGGGATTGAAAATGAGCAGTTCTTC.